This passage covers 27 T cell receptor beta chains from one sample sequenced in a study of blood T cell repertoires in COVID-19. This table comes from immunoSEQ multiplex PCR, and its TCRdb copy is limited to in-frame clones, with some not included. Among 200,000 to 250,000 clones listed, more than 80% were seen once. The sequenced sample was peripheral blood. The receptors come from a man in his thirties or forties with COVID-19, enrolled during active disease.

CDR3 in DNA: TGTGCCAGCAGTTTAGCGGGAATGCAGTTCTTC. This encodes CASSLAGMQFF. The chain employs TRBV6-2 or TRBV6-3 and TRBJ2-1, with 8 bases lining up with TRBD2. V gave up 4 bases and J gave up 12 bases; unmatched junction bases: 2. CDR3 length equals 11 residues. Germline V gene lookup returns CDR1 MNHEY and CDR2 SVGEGT.

CDR3 in DNA: TGTGCCAGCAGCCAAGTTGCAGGGCCTAACTATGGCTACACCTTC. This sequence encodes CASSQVAGPNYGYTF. This chain uses TRBV14 with TRBJ1-2, with D possibly TRBD1 on 5 matching bases. Germline CDR1 SGHDN, CDR2 FVKESK. The length of the CDR3 is 15 residues. The germline V and J ends were trimmed by 1 base and 0 bases, with 9 bases remaining between them.

The chain links TRBV10-2 to TRBJ2-3, with a possible D match to TRBD1 (5 bases). CDR1 and CDR2 from the germline V gene are WSHSY and SAAADI. The V end was cut by 2 bases, the J end by 1 base, with 7 bases between. The length of the CDR3 is 14 residues. CDR3 nucleotide sequence: TGCGCCAGCAGTGAGCAAGGGGGCACAGATACGCAGTATTTT. Its translation: CASSEQGGTDTQYF.

This clone was counted a single time. V is TRBV15 and J is TRBJ2-7; TRBD2 is a possible D gene (6 bases). The V end lost 1 base, the J end lost 0 bases, and 10 bases lay between the germline ends. The CDR3 is made up of 15 amino acids. Germline V gene data show CDR1 as LNHNV and CDR2 as YYDKDF (reference sequence). CDR3 DNA sequence: TGTGCCACCAGCAGAGGGGGGACTTCCTCCTACGAGCAGTACTTC. Encoded protein: CATSRGGTSSYEQYF.

The chain has TRBV5-6 and TRBJ1-1; D unclear. CDR3 length: 13 residues. V was trimmed by 0 bases and J by 3 bases, leaving 6 bases between them. CDR1 is SGHDT, CDR2 YYEEEE, per germline. In DNA, the CDR3 is TGTGCCAGCAGCTTGGGGGAGTACACTGAAGCTTTCTTT. Translating it yields CASSLGEYTEAFF.

The chain has TRBV29-1 and TRBJ1-1; D remains unclear. CDR1 SQVTM and CDR2 ANQGSEA come from the germline V gene. The germline V and J ends were trimmed by 7 bases and 3 bases, with 15 bases remaining between them. CDR3 length: 13 residues. The CDR3 coding sequence is TGCAGCGCCCTGAGGGAAAGACACACTGAAGCTTTCTTT. Translation gives CSALRERHTEAFF.

CDR3 protein: CASSILNTEAFF. CDR3 sequence (DNA): TGTGCCAGTAGTATCTTGAACACTGAAGCTTTCTTT. The rearrangement links TRBV19 to TRBJ1-1; D not resolved. Germline V gene data show CDR1 as LNHDA and CDR2 as SQIVND (reference sequence). CDR3 size: 12 residues. The V gene lost 3 bases and the J gene lost 0 bases, with 2 bases spanning the gap.

The chain combines TRBV5-6 with TRBJ2-2; 7 bases line up with TRBD1. The CDR3 has 17 residues. Germline assignment: CDR1 SGHDT and CDR2 YYEEEE. The junction had 12 bases not matched to a gene; V was cut back by 4 bases and J by 3 bases. The CDR3 bases are TGTGCCAGCAGCCTCTCCTTGGGACAGACTTACACCGGGGAGCTGTTTTTT. Protein product: CASSLSLGQTYTGELFF. The complete variable domain, with remaining parts taken from reference TRBV5-6 and TRBJ2-2, reads DAGVTQSPTHLIKTRGQQVTLRCSPKSGHDTVSWYQQALGQGPQFIFQYYEEEERQRGNFPDRFSGHQFPNYSSELNVNALLLGDSALYLCASSLSLGQTYTGELFFGEGSRLTVL.

The gene calls are TRBV19 and TRBJ2-7; TRBD1 agrees at 11 bases. The V gene end was trimmed by 3 bases and the J gene end by 3 bases; junction bases not matched to a gene: 1. The CDR3 length is 14 residues. Germline V gene lookup returns CDR1 LNHDA and CDR2 SQIVND (reference sequence). The CDR3 DNA sequence: TGTGCCAGTAGTATGGGGACAGGGGGCTACGAGCAGTACTTC. Translated: CASSMGTGGYEQYF.

J is TRBJ1-5 and V is TRBV7-2; D remains unclear. V shed 5 bases and J shed 6 bases, with 8 bases lying between them. The CDR3 runs 12 residues. The germline V gene has CDR1 SGHTA and CDR2 FQGNSA. The CDR3 here is CASSVNFQPQHF. In DNA, the CDR3 is TGTGCCAGCAGCGTGAACTTTCAGCCCCAGCATTTT.

This clone was found once. The chain recombines TRBV19 with TRBJ1-5, with D maybe TRBD1 (6 bases). Germline CDR1 reads LNHDA; CDR2 reads SQIVND (reference sequence). The CDR3 consists of 15 residues. V was shortened by 4 bases and J by 4 bases, with 14 bases between the two germline ends. The CDR3: CASSTRTVINQPQHF. DNA of the CDR3: TGTGCCAGTAGTACCCGGACAGTAATTAATCAGCCCCAGCATTTT.

The chain joins TRBV6-5 to TRBJ2-7, with D perhaps TRBD2 (6 bases). V was pared by 6 bases and J by 1 base, with 16 bases between. The germline V gene encodes CDR1 MNHEY and CDR2 SVGAGI. The CDR3 contains 15 residues. CDR3 in amino acids: CASSHGQGGSYEQYF. The CDR3 DNA sequence: TGTGCCAGCAGCCACGGCCAGGGAGGATCCTACGAGCAGTACTTC.

The rearrangement joins TRBV5-1 to TRBJ2-6, with D possibly TRBD2 on 6 matching bases. The CDR3 runs 16 residues. With 0 bases removed from V and 4 bases from J, the gap between germline ends came to 11 bases. Germline CDR1 reads SGHRS; CDR2 reads YFSETQ. CDR3: CASSLAGGLGANVLTF. The CDR3 bases are TGCGCCAGCAGCTTGGCTGGGGGGTTAGGGGCCAACGTCCTGACTTTC.

Turning to this clone: Other nucleotide sequences in the sample specify the same CDR3. The rearrangement joins TRBV3-1 (or the pseudogene TRBV3-2) to TRBJ1-3, with unresolved D. Germline V gene data show CDR1 as LGHDT and CDR2 as YNNKEL (reference sequence). With 0 bases removed from V and 0 bases from J, the gap between germline ends came to 6 bases. The CDR3 runs to 15 residues. This CDR3 is CASSQDPNSGNTIYF. The DNA for the CDR3 is TGTGCCAGCAGCCAAGATCCTAACTCTGGAAACACCATATATTTT.

This sequence joins TRBV18 and TRBJ2-5, with D possibly TRBD2 on 7 matching bases. Per the germline V gene, CDR1 is KGHSH and CDR2 is LQKENI. With 2 bases removed from V and 4 bases from J, the gap between germline ends came to 17 bases. This CDR3 spans 16 amino acids. The DNA for the CDR3 is TGTGCCAGCTCACCAAACACAGGGAGGGACCGAGAGACCCAGTACTTC. This sequence encodes CASSPNTGRDRETQYF.

The rearrangement joins TRBV7-8 to TRBJ2-1; 11 nucleotides line up with TRBD1. Germline V CDR1 and CDR2: SGHVS, FQNEAQ. After removal of 4 bases from V and 10 bases from J, the junction contained 9 bases not matched to a gene. This CDR3 contains 15 residues. CDR3 sequence reads: CASSSPGQGVREQFF. DNA for the CDR3: TGTGCCAGCAGCTCCCCGGGACAGGGGGTCAGGGAGCAGTTCTTC.

The rearrangement links TRBV24-1 to TRBJ2-2, with D possibly TRBD2 on 5 matching bases. Per the germline V gene, CDR1 is KGHDR and CDR2 is SFDVKD. Deletions cut 9 bases from V and 1 base from J, with 17 bases between. The CDR3 contains 16 residues. CDR3 residues: CATSTPNSGNTGELFF. CDR3 DNA: TGTGCCACCTCCACCCCAAACAGCGGGAACACCGGGGAGCTGTTTTTT.

Of note for this clone: One end of the junction fails to match germline, which may point to a read error. The genes are TRBV6-5 and TRBJ1-2, with TRBD1 matching over 8 bases. The CDR3 totals 13 residues. CDR1 is MNHEY, CDR2 SVGAGI, per germline. In DNA, the CDR3 is TGTGCCAGCAGTTTTGACTGGACAGGGAATTTCGCCTTC. This translates into CASSFDWTGNFAF.

The chain joins TRBV5-4 to TRBJ2-7, with D possibly matching TRBD2 (7 bases). Trimming took off 0 bases at V and 6 bases at J, with 19 bases between the two ends. The CDR3 totals 16 residues. Germline V gene lookup returns CDR1 SGHNT and CDR2 YYREEE (reference sequence). The CDR3 region has the DNA TGTGCCAGCAGCTTGGAGAGAGGGACGGGGGGCCGCGAGCAGTACTTC. This translates into CASSLERGTGGREQYF.

This clone turned up a few times. The V call is TRBV19, the J call TRBJ2-1, with a possible D match to TRBD2 (6 bases). Looked up from germline, CDR1 is LNHDA and CDR2 is SQIVND (reference sequence). Trimming took 3 bases from V and 3 from J, leaving 15 bases between them. This CDR3 has 16 residues. CDR3: CASSMTGAPGYNEQFF. The CDR3, as DNA: TGTGCCAGTAGTATGACGGGAGCCCCCGGCTACAATGAGCAGTTCTTC.

This clone is a singleton in its sample. The genes are TRBV9 and TRBJ2-5; TRBD2 agrees at 12 bases. Germline V gives CDR1 SGDLS, CDR2 YYNGEE. V lost 0 bases and J lost 4; bases outside the gene matches: 4. The CDR3 covers 16 residues. CDR3 nucleotides: TGTGCCAGCAGCGTAGGAGGACTAGCGGGGTTAGAGACCCAGTACTTC. It translates to CASSVGGLAGLETQYF.

The chain has TRBV4-1 and TRBJ2-3, with 13 positions matching TRBD2. This CDR3 has 19 residues. After removal of 3 bases from V and 0 bases from J, the junction contained 9 bases not matched to a gene. Germline lookup yields CDR1 MGHRA and CDR2 YSYEKL. The CDR3 reads CASSQTRTSGGASTDTQYF. CDR3 nucleotides: TGCGCCAGCAGCCAGACCCGGACTAGCGGGGGAGCTAGCACAGATACGCAGTATTTT.

The chain links TRBV5-1 to TRBJ1-1; possible D gene TRBD1, 5 bases. Germline CDR1 and CDR2: SGHRS and YFSETQ. Trimming stripped 1 base from V and 0 bases from J, with 10 bases between. The CDR3 spans 15 residues. The CDR3 protein is CASSLFQGLNTEAFF. The CDR3 DNA is TGCGCCAGCAGCTTGTTTCAGGGCCTGAACACTGAAGCTTTCTTT.

V is TRBV5-4 and J is TRBJ2-7, with D possibly matching TRBD1 (5 bases). The CDR3 has 13 amino acids. Germline CDR1 and CDR2: SGHNT and YYREEE (reference sequence). Trimming removed 4 bases from V and 4 bases from J, with 12 bases in between. CDR3 bases: TGTGCCAGCAGCAGAAACACAGGATACGAGCAGTACTTC. It encodes CASSRNTGYEQYF.

In its sample, this clone was seen a few times. This chain joins TRBV28 and TRBJ1-6, with D possibly TRBD1 on 6 matching bases. Germline loops: CDR1 MDHEN, CDR2 SYDVKM. Trimming took off 7 bases at V and 10 bases at J, with 17 bases between the two ends. The CDR3 consists of 14 residues. The CDR3 DNA is TGTGCCAGCACCACACAGGGCTTGAACTCACCCCTCCACTTT. Amino acid sequence: CASTTQGLNSPLHF.

J is TRBJ1-2 and V is TRBV10-3; a weak D match, TRBD1 (6 bases). Germline V gene lookup returns CDR1 ENHRY and CDR2 SYGVKD. The CDR3 spans 13 residues. Trimming shortened V by 8 bases and J by 2 bases, and 12 bases separated the two germline ends. CDR3 amino acids: CAIQGPANYGYTF. The CDR3 DNA is TGTGCCATCCAGGGGCCTGCGAACTATGGCTACACCTTC.

The V call is TRBV6-5, the J call TRBJ2-5; 10 nucleotides agree with TRBD1. The germline V gene encodes CDR1 MNHEY and CDR2 SVGAGI. V lost 6 bases and J lost 7; bases outside the gene matches: 5. The CDR3 spans 13 residues. CDR3 protein: CASRTGGGGTQYF. DNA for the CDR3: TGTGCCAGCAGGACAGGGGGCGGGGGGACCCAGTACTTC.